The clone carrying this T cell receptor beta chain was counted a few times. Its antigen is not known. This specimen comes from a study of a mutant IDH1 vaccine in newly diagnosed glioma. On the study more broadly: Treated patients had a mean age of around 40 years and a sex split that was around 62% male and 37.5% female. Whole-study findings and limits: Seemingly, pseudoprogression had no relation to changes in the top peripheral T cell clonotypes.

Time point of the sample: week 35, safety follow-up. What each vaccine dose contained was 300 ug of mutant IDH1 20-mer peptide, accompanied by topical imiquimod. Patients were given eight vaccinations, scheduled in weeks 1, 3, 5, 7, 11, 15, 19 and 23. Donors had new IDH1-mutant astrocytomas of WHO grade 3 or 4 (ATRX-lost). Assay used: immunoSEQ multiplex PCR; TCRdb lists only in-frame clones, some missing. The repertoire holds under 35,000 clones, roughly 76% seen once, with 6.5% to 9.5% in the top ten. J lost 7 bases, V lost 6 bases, and 20 bases had no gene match. Germline V gene lookup returns CDR1 MGHRA and CDR2 YSYEKL. This CDR3 contains 17 residues.

The origin of this receptor is a man aged 50 to 60 with glioma. The J gene is TRBJ1-2, the V gene TRBV4-1; 7 positions match TRBD1. Sequences were derived from PBMCs, sampled from a glioma patient whose treatment included an IDH1 peptide vaccine. The CDR3 nucleotides are TGCGCCAGCAGACAACCCCACCAGGGGGACCGTTACATTGGCTACACCTTC. Translation: CASRQPHQGDRYIGYTF.